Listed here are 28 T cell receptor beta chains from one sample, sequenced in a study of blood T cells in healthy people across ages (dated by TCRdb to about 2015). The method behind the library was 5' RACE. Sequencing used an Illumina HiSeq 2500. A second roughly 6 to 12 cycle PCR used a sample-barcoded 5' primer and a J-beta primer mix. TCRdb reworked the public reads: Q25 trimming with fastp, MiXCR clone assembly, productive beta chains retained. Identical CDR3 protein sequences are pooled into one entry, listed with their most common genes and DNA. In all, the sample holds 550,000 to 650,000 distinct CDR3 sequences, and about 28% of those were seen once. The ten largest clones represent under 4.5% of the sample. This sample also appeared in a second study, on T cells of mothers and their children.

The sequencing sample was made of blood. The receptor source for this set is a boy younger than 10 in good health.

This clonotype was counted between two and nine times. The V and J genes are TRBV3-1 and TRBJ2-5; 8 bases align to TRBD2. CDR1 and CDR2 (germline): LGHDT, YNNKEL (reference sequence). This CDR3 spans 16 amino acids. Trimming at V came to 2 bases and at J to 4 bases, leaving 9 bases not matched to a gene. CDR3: CASSQRVLGRAETQYF. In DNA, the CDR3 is TGTGCCAGCAGCCAACGTGTGCTCGGGAGGGCAGAGACCCAGTACTTC.

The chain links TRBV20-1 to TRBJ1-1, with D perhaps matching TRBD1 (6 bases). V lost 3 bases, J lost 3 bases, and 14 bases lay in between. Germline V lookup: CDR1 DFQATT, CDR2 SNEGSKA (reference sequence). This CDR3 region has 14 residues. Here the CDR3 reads CSASGQRGDTEAFF. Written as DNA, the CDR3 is TGCAGTGCTAGTGGACAGAGAGGGGACACTGAAGCTTTCTTT.

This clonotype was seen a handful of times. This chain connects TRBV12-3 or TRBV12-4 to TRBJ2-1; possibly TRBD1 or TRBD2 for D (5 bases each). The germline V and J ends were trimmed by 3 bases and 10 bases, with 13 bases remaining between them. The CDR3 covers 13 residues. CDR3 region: CASSLRGTGEQFF. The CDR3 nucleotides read TGTGCCAGCAGTTTGAGGGGAACCGGAGAGCAGTTCTTC.

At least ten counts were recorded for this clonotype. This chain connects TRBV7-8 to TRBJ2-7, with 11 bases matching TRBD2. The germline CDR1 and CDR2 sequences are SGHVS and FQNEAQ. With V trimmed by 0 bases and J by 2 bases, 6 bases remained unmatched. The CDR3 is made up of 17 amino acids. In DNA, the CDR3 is TGTGCCAGCAGCTTAGCGGAGGCGGGACTAGCGGCCTACGAGCAGTACTTC. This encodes CASSLAEAGLAAYEQYF.

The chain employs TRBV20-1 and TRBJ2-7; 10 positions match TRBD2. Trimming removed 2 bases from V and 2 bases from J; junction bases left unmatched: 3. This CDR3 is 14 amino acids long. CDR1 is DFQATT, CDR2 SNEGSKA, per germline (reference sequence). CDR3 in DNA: TGCAGTGCTAGAACGAGCGGGGGGGCCTACGAGCAGTACTTC. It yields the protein CSARTSGGAYEQYF.

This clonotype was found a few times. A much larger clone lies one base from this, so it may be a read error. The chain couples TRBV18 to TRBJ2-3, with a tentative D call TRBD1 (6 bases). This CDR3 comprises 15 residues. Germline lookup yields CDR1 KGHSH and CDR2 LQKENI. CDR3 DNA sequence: TGTGCCAGCTCACCTCCCCAGGGGCGTACAGATACGCGGTATTTT. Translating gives CASSPPQGRTDTRYF.

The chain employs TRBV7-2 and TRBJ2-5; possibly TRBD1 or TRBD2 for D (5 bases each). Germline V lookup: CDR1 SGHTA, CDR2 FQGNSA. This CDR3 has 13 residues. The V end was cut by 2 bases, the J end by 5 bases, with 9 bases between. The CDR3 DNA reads TGTGCCAGCAGCTTATCAGAGGGGGAGACCCAGTACTTC. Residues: CASSLSEGETQYF. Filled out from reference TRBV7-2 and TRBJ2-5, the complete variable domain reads GAGVSQSPSNKVTEKGKDVELRCDPISGHTALYWYRQSLGQGLEFLIYFQGNSAPDKSGLPSDRFSAERTGGSVSTLTIQRTQQEDSAVYLCASSLSEGETQYFGPGTRLLVL.

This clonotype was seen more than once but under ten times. The CDR3 DNA follows: TGCAGCGTCGAAACTAGCGAAGAGACCCAGTACTTC. This gives the protein CSVETSEETQYF. The V call is TRBV29-1, the J call TRBJ2-5, with 7 bases matching TRBD2. The germline V gene encodes CDR1 SQVTM and CDR2 ANQGSEA. The CDR3 covers 12 residues. Trimming removed 6 bases from V and 3 bases from J; junction bases left unmatched: 4.

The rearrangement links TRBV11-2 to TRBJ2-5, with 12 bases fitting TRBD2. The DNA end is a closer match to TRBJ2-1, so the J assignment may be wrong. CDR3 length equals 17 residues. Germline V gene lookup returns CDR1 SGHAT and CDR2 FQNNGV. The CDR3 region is CASSSPSGRGGGVEQFF. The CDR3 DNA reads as TGTGCCAGCAGCTCCCCTAGCGGGAGGGGGGGTGGTGTTGAGCAGTTCTTC.

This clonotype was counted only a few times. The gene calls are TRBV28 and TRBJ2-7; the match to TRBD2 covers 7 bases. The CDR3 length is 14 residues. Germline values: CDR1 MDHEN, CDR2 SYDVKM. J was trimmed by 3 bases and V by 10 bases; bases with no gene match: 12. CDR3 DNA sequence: TGTGCCATCACGGCCGGGACTACCCTCTACGAGCAGTACTTC. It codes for CAITAGTTLYEQYF.

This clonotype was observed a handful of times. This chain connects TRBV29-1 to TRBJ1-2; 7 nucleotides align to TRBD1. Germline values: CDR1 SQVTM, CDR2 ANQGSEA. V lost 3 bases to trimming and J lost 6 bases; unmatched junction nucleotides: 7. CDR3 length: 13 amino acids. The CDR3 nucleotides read TGCAGCGTTGACCTAGACAGGGAAGATGGCTACACCTTC. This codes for CSVDLDREDGYTF.

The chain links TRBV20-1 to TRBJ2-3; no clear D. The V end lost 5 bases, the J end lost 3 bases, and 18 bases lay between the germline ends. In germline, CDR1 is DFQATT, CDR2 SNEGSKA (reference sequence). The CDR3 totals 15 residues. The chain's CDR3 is CSAPTGRARTDTQYF. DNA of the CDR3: TGCAGTGCTCCGACGGGTAGGGCGCGGACAGATACGCAGTATTTT.

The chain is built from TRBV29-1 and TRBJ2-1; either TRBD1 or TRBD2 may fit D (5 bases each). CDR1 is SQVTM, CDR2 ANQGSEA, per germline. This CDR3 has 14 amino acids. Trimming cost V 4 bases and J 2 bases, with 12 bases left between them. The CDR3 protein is CSVVGWDPYNEQFF. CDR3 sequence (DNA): TGCAGCGTTGTGGGGTGGGACCCCTACAATGAGCAGTTCTTC.

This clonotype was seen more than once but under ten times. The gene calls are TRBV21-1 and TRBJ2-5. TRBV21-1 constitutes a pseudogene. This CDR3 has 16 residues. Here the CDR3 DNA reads TGTGCCAGCAGCAAAACCCGACGGGGAAACCAAGAGACCCAGTACTTC. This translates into CASSKTRRGNQETQYF.

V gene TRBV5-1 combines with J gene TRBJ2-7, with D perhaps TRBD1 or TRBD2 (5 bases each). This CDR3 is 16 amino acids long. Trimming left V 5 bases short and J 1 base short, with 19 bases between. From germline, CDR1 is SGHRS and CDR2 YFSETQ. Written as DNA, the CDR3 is TGCGCCAGCAGTTATAGGGCTAGGGACGGATCCTACGAGCAGTACTTC. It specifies CASSYRARDGSYEQYF.

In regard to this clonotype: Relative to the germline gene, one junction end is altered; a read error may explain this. CDR3 in DNA: TGTGCCAGCAACGTAGATCAGGACTCCTACAATGAGCAGTTCTTC. It translates to CASNVDQDSYNEQFF. The J gene is TRBJ2-1, the V gene TRBV9; D is ambiguous. This CDR3 is built from 15 residues. Germline-derived CDR1 and CDR2 are SGDLS and YYNGEE.

The CDR3: CASSPGQGANEKLFF. The CDR3, as DNA: TGTGCCAGCAGCCCCGGACAGGGGGCAAATGAAAAACTGTTTTTT. V gene TRBV7-9 combines with J gene TRBJ1-4; 11 bases match TRBD1. Looked up from germline, CDR1 is SEHNR and CDR2 is FQNEAQ (reference sequence). With 5 bases clipped from V and 5 bases from J, the junction kept 4 bases outside the gene matches. The CDR3 runs 15 residues. The full variable domain, with the rest looked up from reference TRBV7-9 and TRBJ1-4, is DTGVSQNPRHKITKRGQNVTFRCDPISEHNRLYWYRQTLGQGPEFLTYFQNEAQLEKSRLLSDRFSAERPKGSFSTLEIQRTEQGDSAMYLCASSPGQGANEKLFFGSGTQLSVL.

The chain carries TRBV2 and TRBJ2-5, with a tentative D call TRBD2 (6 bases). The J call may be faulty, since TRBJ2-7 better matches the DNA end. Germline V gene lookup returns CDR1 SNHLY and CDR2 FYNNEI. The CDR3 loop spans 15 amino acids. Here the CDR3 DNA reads TGTGCCAGCAGTGGAAATCGGGGGAGATACTACGAGCAGTACTTC. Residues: CASSGNRGRYYEQYF.

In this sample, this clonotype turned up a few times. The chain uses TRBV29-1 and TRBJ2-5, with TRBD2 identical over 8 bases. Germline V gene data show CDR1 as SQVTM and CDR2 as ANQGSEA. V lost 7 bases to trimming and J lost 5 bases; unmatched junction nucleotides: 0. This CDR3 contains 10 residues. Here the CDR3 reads CSGLAETQYF. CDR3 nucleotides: TGCAGCGGACTAGCGGAGACCCAGTACTTC.

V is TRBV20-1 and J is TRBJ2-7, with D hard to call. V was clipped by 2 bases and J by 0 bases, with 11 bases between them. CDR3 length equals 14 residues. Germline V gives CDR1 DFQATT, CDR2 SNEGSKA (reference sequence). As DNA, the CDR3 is TGCAGTGCTAGAATAGGGCCGACCTCCTACGAGCAGTACTTC. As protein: CSARIGPTSYEQYF.

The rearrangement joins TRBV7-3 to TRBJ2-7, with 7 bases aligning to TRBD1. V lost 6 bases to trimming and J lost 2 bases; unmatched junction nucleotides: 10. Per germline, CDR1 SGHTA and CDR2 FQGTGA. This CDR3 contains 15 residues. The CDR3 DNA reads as TGTGCCAGCAGTTTAGGGGACGGGACAGCCTACGAGCAGTACTTC. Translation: CASSLGDGTAYEQYF.

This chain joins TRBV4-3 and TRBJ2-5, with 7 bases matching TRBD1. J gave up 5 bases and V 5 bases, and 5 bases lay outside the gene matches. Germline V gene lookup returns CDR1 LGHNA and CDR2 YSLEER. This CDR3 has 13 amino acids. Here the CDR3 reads CASSYDRAETQYF. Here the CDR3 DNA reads TGCGCCAGCAGCTACGACAGGGCGGAGACCCAGTACTTC.

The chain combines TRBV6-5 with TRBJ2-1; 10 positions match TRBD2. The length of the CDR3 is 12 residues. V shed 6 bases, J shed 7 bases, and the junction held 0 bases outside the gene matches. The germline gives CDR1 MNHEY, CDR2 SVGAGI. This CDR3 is CASRTSGNEQFF. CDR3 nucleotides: TGTGCCAGCAGGACTAGCGGGAATGAGCAGTTCTTC.

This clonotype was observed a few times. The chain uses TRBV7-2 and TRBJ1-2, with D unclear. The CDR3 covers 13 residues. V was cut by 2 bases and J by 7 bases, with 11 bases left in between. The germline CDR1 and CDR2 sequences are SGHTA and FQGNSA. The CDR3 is CASSLTTVGGYTF. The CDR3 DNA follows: TGTGCCAGCAGCTTAACCACGGTCGGTGGCTACACCTTC.

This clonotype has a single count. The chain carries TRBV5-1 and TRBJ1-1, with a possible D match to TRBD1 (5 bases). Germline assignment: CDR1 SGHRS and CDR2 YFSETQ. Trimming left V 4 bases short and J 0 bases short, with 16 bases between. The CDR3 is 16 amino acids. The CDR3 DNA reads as TGCGCCAGCAGCCTAGCAGGACGGGGGATGAACACTGAAGCTTTCTTT. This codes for CASSLAGRGMNTEAFF. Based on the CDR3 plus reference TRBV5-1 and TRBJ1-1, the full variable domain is KAGVTQTPRYLIKTRGQQVTLSCSPISGHRSVSWYQQTPGQGLQFLFEYFSETQRNKGNFPGRFSGRQFSNSRSEMNVSTLELGDSALYLCASSLAGRGMNTEAFFGQGTRLTVV.

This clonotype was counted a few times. CDR3 sequence reads: CSASSSSGFWGETQYF. CDR3 coding DNA: TGCAGTGCTAGCTCCAGTAGCGGGTTCTGGGGGGAGACCCAGTACTTC. This chain connects TRBV20-1 to TRBJ2-5; 7 nucleotides match TRBD2. The CDR3 covers 16 residues. V lost 3 bases, J lost 5 bases, and 15 bases stayed unmatched. Germline V lookup: CDR1 DFQATT, CDR2 SNEGSKA (reference sequence).

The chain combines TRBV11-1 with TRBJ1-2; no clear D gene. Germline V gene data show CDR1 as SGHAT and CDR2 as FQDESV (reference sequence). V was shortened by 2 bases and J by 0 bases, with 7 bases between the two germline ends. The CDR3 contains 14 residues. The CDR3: CASSLFGTNYGYTF. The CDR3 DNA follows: TGTGCCAGCAGCTTATTCGGAACTAACTATGGCTACACCTTC.

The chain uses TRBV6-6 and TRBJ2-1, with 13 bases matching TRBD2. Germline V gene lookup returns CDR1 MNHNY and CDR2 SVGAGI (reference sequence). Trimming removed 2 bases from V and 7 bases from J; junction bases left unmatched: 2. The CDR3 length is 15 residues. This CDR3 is CASSYTSGGVNEQFF. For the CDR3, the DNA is TGTGCCAGCAGTTACACTAGCGGGGGGGTGAATGAGCAGTTCTTC.